Below, 6 T cell receptor beta chains from the same sample are listed, as sequenced in a study of blood T cells in healthy people across ages. A J-beta primer mix and a sample-barcoded 5' primer were used in a second PCR of roughly 6 to 11 cycles. MiXCR, applied by TCRdb to the 5' RACE reads, yields one record per CDR3 protein. The sample carries around 1,000,000 distinct CDR3 sequences, 25% recorded once. The data also belong to a second study, concerning T cells of mothers and their children.

The sequenced sample consisted of blood. These TCRs come from a girl between 2 and 10 years old in good health.

V gene TRBV7-3 combines with J gene TRBJ1-4; D not certain. Germline V gives CDR1 SGHTA, CDR2 FQGTGA. The V end was cut by 5 bases, the J end by 8 bases, with 18 bases between. CDR3 length equals 15 residues. In nucleotides, the CDR3 is TGTGCCAGCAGCCGGATCGGGCCCCTGGAGGAAAAACTGTTTTTT. This gives the protein CASSRIGPLEEKLFF.

The sample holds a few counts of this clonotype. The J gene is TRBJ2-2, the V gene TRBV5-1; possibly TRBD1 for D (7 bases). Between the trimmed V and J ends, which lost 4 bases and 4 bases, there was a span of 14 bases. CDR1 is SGHRS and CDR2 is YFSETQ in the germline V gene. The CDR3 is 15 residues long. CDR3 residues: CASSQRQGLTGELFF. CDR3 DNA sequence: TGCGCCAGCAGCCAAAGACAGGGACTCACCGGGGAGCTGTTTTTT. Drawing the rest from reference TRBV5-1 and TRBJ2-2, the complete variable domain is KAGVTQTPRYLIKTRGQQVTLSCSPISGHRSVSWYQQTPGQGLQFLFEYFSETQRNKGNFPGRFSGRQFSNSRSEMNVSTLELGDSALYLCASSQRQGLTGELFFGEGSRLTVL.

This clonotype was counted a few times. CDR3 residues: CASSQAVDYYNEQFF. The CDR3 DNA follows: TGTGCCAGCAGCCAAGCCGTCGACTACTACAATGAGCAGTTCTTC. The rearrangement joins TRBV14 to TRBJ2-1, with D possibly being TRBD2 (5 bases). V was cut by 1 base and J by 3 bases, with 10 bases left in between. The CDR3 is 15 amino acids. Germline CDR1 is SGHDN and CDR2 is FVKESK.

The chain has TRBV3-1 and TRBJ2-7; weak D call: TRBD2 (6 bases). The CDR3 is 15 amino acids. Trimming took off 0 bases at V and 5 bases at J, with 14 bases between the two ends. Germline V CDR1 and CDR2: LGHDT, YNNKEL (reference sequence). The CDR3 sequence is CASSQEWGSSDEQYF. The CDR3 DNA sequence: TGTGCCAGCAGCCAAGAGTGGGGATCTAGCGACGAGCAGTACTTC.

As concerns this clonotype: Sequence at one end of the junction differs from germline and may be a read error. The chain combines TRBV4-1 with TRBJ1-1; D not resolved. The CDR3 is 15 residues long. Germline CDR1 is MGHRA and CDR2 is YSYEKL. The CDR3 nucleotides are TGCGCCAGCAGTCAAGCAGCAGCCCTGAACACTGAAGCTTTCTTT. Translation: CASSQAAALNTEAFF.

This clonotype occurred a few times. The chain couples TRBV4-3 to TRBJ2-2, with TRBD1 matching over 8 bases. The germline V gene has CDR1 LGHNA and CDR2 YSLEER. V shed 0 bases, J shed 7 bases, and the junction held 10 bases outside the gene matches. The CDR3 is made up of 17 amino acids. The CDR3: CASSQEAWDRLIGELFF. The CDR3 DNA sequence: TGCGCCAGCAGCCAAGAGGCTTGGGACAGGTTGATCGGGGAGCTGTTTTTT.